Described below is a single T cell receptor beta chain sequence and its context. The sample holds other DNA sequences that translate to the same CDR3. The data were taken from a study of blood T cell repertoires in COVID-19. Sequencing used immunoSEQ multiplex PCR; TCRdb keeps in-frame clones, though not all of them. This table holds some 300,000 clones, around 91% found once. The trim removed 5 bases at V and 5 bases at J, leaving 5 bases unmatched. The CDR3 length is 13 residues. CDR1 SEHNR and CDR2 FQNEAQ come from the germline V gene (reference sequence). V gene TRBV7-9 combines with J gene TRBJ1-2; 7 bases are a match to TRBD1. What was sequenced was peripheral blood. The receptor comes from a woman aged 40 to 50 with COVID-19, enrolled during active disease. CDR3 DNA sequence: TGTGCCAGCAGCCTCGGGACAGCTTATGGCTACACCTTC. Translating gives CASSLGTAYGYTF.